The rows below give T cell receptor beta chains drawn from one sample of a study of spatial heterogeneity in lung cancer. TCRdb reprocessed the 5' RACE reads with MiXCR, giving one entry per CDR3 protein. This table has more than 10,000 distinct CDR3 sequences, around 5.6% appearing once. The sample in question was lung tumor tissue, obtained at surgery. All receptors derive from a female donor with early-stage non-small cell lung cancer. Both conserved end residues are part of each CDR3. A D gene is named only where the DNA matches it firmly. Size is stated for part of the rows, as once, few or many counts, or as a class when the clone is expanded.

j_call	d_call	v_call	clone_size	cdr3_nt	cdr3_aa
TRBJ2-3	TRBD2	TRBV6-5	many	TGTGCCAGCAGTCGGGCTAGCGGGGGGTCAGCGCAGTATTTT	CASSRASGGSAQYF
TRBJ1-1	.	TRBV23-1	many	TGCGCCACCGGAGAGATACCTACACGGGAGGCTTTCTTT	CATGEIPTREAFF
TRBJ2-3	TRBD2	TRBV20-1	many	TGCAGTGCTCCCGGGGGGAGCACAGATACGCAGTATTTT	CSAPGGSTDTQYF
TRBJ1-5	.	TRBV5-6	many	TGTGCCAGCAGCTTGTATGCGGCGGACGATCAGCCCCAGCATTTT	CASSLYAADDQPQHF
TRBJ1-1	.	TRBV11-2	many	TGTGCCAGCACCCCCCGAAGCCTGCCAGAGAACACTGAAGCTTTCTTT	CASTPRSLPENTEAFF
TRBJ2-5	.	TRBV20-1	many	TGCAGTGCTAGGAGGCGCGGGTCGTCCAAAGAGACCCAGTACTTC	CSARRRGSSKETQYF
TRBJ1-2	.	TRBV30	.	TGTGCCTGGAGTCACAGGTTTGGCTACACCTTC	CAWSHRFGYTF
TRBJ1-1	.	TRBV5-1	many	TGCGCCAGCAGGAGGGGTGACAGTGCCACTGAAGCTTTCTTT	CASRRGDSATEAFF
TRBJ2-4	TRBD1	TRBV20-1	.	TGCAGTGCTACGAGGACAGGAAAAAACATTCAGTACTTC	CSATRTGKNIQYF
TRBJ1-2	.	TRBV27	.	TGTGCCAGCAGAGCCAGATGGGGTTCCTATGGCTACACCTTC	CASRARWGSYGYTF
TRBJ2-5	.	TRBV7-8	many	TGTGCCAGCAGCTTAGGGGGGAGGGAGACCCAGTACTTC	CASSLGGRETQYF
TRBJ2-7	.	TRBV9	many	TGTGCCAGCAGCGCCCAGGGTCACTCCTACGAGCAGTACTTC	CASSAQGHSYEQYF
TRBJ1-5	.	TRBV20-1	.	TGCAGTGCTCGACAGGCGGGGTTATCTGGCAATCAGCCCCAGCATTTT	CSARQAGLSGNQPQHF
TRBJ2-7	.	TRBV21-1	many	TGTGCCAGCAGCAAGGCAGGGTTCGAGCAGTACTTC	CASSKAGFEQYF
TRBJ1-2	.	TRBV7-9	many	TGTGCCAGCAGCTTATTGACGGAGGGCTACACCTTC	CASSLLTEGYTF
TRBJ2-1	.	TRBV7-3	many	TGTGCCAGCAGCTTATCTCCCGGTCTAGGAAGGAATGAGCAGTTCTTC	CASSLSPGLGRNEQFF
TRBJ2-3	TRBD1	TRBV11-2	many	TGTGCCAGCAGCTACAGGGGCCGCAGGGGCACAGATACGCAGTATTTT	CASSYRGRRGTDTQYF
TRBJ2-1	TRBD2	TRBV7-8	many	TGTGCCAGCAGCTCTCTAGCGGGGGGACTCTACAATGAGCAGTTCTTC	CASSSLAGGLYNEQFF
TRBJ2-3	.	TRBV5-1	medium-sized	TGCGCCAGCAGCTTGGCCGCTGCCATGGTCGGTCTAGATACGCAGTATTTT	CASSLAAAMVGLDTQYF
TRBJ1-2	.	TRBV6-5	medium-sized	TGTGCCAGCAGTTACTCGAAGGGTAGTAGGGATGGCTACACCTTC	CASSYSKGSRDGYTF
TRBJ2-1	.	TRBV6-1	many	TGTGCCAGCAGGGCGCACAGAGCGAATGAGCAGTTCTTC	CASRAHRANEQFF
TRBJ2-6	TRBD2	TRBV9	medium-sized	TGTGCCAGCAGCGTAGCCAAGTATACTAGCGGGGGCCTCTGGGCCAACGTCCTGACTTTC	CASSVAKYTSGGLWANVLTF
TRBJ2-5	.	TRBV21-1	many	TGTGCCAGCAGCCCACAATACAAGCTAGCGGGGTTGGAGACCCAGTACTTC	CASSPQYKLAGLETQYF
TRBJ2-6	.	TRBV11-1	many	TGTGCCAGCAGCTTAGAACCCTCTGGGGCCAACGTCCTGACTTTC	CASSLEPSGANVLTF
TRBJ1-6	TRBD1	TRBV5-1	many	TGCGCCAGCAGCCCGAGGACAGGGTTTGAGAATTCACCCCTCCACTTT	CASSPRTGFENSPLHF
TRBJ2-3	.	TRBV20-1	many	TGCAGTGCTAGAAGGGGGAGGGGCGGGGTCACAGATACGCAGTATTTT	CSARRGRGGVTDTQYF
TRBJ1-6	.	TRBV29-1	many	TGCAGCGTTGAAGTGGGATGGTGTTCACCCCTCCACTTT	CSVEVGWCSPLHF
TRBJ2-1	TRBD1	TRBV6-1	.	TGTGCCAGCATTGGAGTCGTCGGGACAGGGAACAATGAGCAGTTCTTC	CASIGVVGTGNNEQFF